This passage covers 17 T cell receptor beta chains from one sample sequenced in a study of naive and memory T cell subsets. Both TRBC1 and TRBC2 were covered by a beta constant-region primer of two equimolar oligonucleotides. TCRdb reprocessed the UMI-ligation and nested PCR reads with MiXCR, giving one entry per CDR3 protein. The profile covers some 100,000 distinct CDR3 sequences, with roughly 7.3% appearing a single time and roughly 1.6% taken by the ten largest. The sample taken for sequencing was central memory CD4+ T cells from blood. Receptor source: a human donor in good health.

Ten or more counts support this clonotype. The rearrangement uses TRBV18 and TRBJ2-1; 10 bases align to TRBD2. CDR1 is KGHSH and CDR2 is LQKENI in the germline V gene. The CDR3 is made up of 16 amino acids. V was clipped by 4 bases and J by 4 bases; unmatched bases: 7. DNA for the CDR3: TGTGCCAGCTCACTTAGGACTAGCGGTGTTTACAATGAGCAGTTCTTC. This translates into CASSLRTSGVYNEQFF.

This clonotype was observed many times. CDR3 residues: CASSRRGGQGAQNSPLHF. CDR3 sequence (DNA): TGTGCCAGCAGCCGTCGAGGGGGACAGGGGGCGCAAAATTCACCCCTCCACTTT. The V call is TRBV16, the J call TRBJ1-6; 12 bases agree with TRBD1. The J segment lost 7 bases and the V segment lost 4 bases, leaving 11 bases of the junction unmatched. This CDR3 spans 18 amino acids. CDR1 and CDR2 (germline): KGHSY, FQNENV.

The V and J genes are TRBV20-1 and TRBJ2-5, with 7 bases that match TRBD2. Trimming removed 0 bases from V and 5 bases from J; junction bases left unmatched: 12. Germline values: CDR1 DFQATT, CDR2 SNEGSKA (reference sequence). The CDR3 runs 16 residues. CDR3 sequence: CSARDAGAQRLETQYF. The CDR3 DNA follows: TGCAGTGCTAGAGATGCGGGAGCCCAGAGGTTGGAGACCCAGTACTTC.

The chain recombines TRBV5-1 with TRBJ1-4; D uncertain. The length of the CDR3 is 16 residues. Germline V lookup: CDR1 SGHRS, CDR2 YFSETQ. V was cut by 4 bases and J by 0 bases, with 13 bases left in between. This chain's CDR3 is CASSPNHGATNEKLFF. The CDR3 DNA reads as TGCGCCAGCAGCCCCAATCACGGGGCAACTAATGAAAAACTGTTTTTT.

The CDR3 loop is CASSQPVRSSNTEAFF. CDR3 coding DNA: TGTGCCAGCTCACAACCTGTCAGGTCCTCGAACACTGAAGCTTTCTTT. The chain is built from TRBV18 and TRBJ1-1; D is ambiguous. Trimming stripped 4 bases from V and 1 base from J, with 16 bases between. CDR1 and CDR2 from the germline V gene are KGHSH and LQKENI. This CDR3 is 16 amino acids long.

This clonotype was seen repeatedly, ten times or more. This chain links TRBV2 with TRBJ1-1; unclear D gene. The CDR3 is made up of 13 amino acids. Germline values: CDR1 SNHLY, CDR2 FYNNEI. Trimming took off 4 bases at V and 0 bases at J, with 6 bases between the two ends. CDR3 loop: CASSVRLNTEAFF. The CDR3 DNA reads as TGTGCCAGCAGTGTTAGGTTGAACACTGAAGCTTTCTTT.

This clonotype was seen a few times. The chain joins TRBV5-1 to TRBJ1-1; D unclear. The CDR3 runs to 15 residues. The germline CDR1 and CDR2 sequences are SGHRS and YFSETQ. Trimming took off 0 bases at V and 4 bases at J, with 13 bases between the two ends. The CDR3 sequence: CASSLAWGGGTEAFF. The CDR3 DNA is TGCGCCAGCAGCTTGGCCTGGGGTGGTGGCACTGAAGCTTTCTTT.

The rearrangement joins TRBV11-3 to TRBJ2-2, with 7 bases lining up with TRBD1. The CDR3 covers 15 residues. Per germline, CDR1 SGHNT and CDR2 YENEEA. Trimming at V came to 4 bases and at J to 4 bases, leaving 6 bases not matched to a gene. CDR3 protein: CASSSRDRGTGELFF. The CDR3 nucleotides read TGTGCCAGCAGCTCCCGGGACAGAGGCACCGGGGAGCTGTTTTTT.

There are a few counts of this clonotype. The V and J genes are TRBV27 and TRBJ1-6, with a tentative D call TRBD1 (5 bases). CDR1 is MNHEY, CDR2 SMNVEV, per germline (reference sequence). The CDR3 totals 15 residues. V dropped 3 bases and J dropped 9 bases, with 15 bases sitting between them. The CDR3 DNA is TGTGCCAGCAGTTTCCAAGGGGATGGGAGTTCACCCCTCCACTTT. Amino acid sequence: CASSFQGDGSSPLHF.

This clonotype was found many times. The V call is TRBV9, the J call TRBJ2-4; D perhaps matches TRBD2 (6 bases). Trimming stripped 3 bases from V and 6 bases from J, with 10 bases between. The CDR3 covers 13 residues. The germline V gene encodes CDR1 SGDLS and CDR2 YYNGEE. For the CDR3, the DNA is TGTGCCAGCAGCGCGGGAGTGGGAAACATTCAGTACTTC. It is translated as CASSAGVGNIQYF.

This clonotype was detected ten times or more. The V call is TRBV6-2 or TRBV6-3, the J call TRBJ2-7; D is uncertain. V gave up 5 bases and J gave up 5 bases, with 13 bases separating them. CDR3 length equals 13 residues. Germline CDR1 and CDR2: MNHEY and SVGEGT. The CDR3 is CASSAPLKDEQYF. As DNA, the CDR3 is TGTGCCAGCAGTGCCCCCTTAAAGGACGAGCAGTACTTC.

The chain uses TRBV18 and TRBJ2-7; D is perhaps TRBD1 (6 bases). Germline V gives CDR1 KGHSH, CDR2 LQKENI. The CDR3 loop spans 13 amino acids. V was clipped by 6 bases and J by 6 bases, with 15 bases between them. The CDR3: CASSIGQSGEQYF. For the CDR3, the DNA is TGTGCCAGCTCCATCGGACAGTCAGGCGAGCAGTACTTC.

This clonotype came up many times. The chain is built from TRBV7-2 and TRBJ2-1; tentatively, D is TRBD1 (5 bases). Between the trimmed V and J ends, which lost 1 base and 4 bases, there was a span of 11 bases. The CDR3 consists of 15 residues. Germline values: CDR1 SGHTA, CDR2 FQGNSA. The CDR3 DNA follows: TGTGCCAGCAGCTTAGGTGGGGCTTTGTACAATGAGCAGTTCTTC. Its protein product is CASSLGGALYNEQFF.

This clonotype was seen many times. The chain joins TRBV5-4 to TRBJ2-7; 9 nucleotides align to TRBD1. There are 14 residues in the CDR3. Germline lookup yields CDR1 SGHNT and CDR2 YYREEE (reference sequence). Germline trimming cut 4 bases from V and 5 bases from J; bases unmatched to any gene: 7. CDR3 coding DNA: TGTGCCAGCAGCCCTGGGACAGGGCGCGACGAGCAGTACTTC. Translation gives CASSPGTGRDEQYF.

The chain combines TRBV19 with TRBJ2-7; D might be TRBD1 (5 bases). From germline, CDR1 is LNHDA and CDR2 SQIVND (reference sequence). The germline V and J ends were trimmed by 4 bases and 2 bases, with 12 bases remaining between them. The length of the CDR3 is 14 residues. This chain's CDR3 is CASSRYPGTYEQYF. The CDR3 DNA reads TGTGCCAGTAGTAGGTACCCAGGGACCTACGAGCAGTACTTC.

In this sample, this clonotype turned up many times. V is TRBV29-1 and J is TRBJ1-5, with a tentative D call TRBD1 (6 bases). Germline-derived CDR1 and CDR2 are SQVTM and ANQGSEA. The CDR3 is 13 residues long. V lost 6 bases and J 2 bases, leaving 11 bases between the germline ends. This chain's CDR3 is CSVQGGGNQPQHF. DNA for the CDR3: TGCAGCGTACAGGGAGGTGGCAATCAGCCCCAGCATTTT.

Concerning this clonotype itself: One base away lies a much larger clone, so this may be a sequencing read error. The CDR3 spells CASSFAGANVLTF. The CDR3 DNA is TGTGCCAGCAGCTTCGCCGGGGCCAACGTCCTGACTTTC. V is TRBV7-8 and J is TRBJ2-6; no clear D. CDR3 length: 13 residues. V lost 3 bases and J lost 4, with 4 bases in between. Germline V gene lookup returns CDR1 SGHVS and CDR2 FQNEAQ.